This TCR beta chain was sequenced in a study of cytomegalovirus exposure and HLA in healthy donors. The primer mix had 60 Vbeta and 13 Jbeta primers. Method: immunoSEQ multiplex PCR; TCRdb's copy keeps in-frame clones and lacks some. Of over 65,000 clones in the sample, approximately 80% were seen once. Germline CDR1 and CDR2: KGHSH and LQKENI. The V gene lost 5 bases and the J gene lost 3 bases, with 11 bases spanning the gap. CDR3 length: 13 residues. The sample taken for sequencing was PBMCs. The TCR comes from a human donor in good health. The V call is TRBV18, the J call TRBJ2-7; perhaps TRBD1 as D (6 bases). DNA for the CDR3: TGTGCCAGCTCATCCGGACAGTACTACGAGCAGTACTTC. It is translated as CASSSGQYYEQYF.